Shown below are 23 T cell receptor beta chains from a single sample sequenced in a study of T cell responses to AZD1222 COVID-19 vaccine. The table came from immunoSEQ multiplex PCR; TCRdb's copy has only in-frame clones and leaves some out. The table lists 150,000 to 200,000 clones, approximately 90% of them singletons. The specimen comprised peripheral blood, sampled 28 days after the second AZD1222 dose. The receptors come from an adult who received the AZD1222 COVID-19 vaccine.

V gene TRBV6-5 combines with J gene TRBJ2-3; D may match TRBD1 or TRBD2 (7 bases each). Trimming pared 6 bases from V and 4 bases from J, leaving 17 bases between. Germline-derived CDR1 and CDR2 are MNHEY and SVGAGI. The CDR3 extends over 15 amino acids. The CDR3 sequence: CASSPRGRGPDTQYF. DNA of the CDR3: TGTGCCAGCAGCCCCCGGGGGAGGGGGCCAGATACGCAGTATTTT.

The CDR3 coding sequence is TGTGCCAGCAGCCTGAGTCTGACAGGGGGGTCCTACGAGCAGTACTTC. Its translation is CASSLSLTGGSYEQYF. The rearrangement joins TRBV2 to TRBJ2-7, with TRBD1 matching over 9 bases. This CDR3 has 16 residues. Trimming at V came to 6 bases and at J to 1 base, leaving 10 bases not matched to a gene. Germline assignment: CDR1 SNHLY and CDR2 FYNNEI. The complete variable domain, with remaining parts taken from reference TRBV2 and TRBJ2-7, reads EPEVTQTPSHQVTQMGQEVILRCVPISNHLYFYWYRQILGQKVEFLVSFYNNEISEKSEIFDDQFSVERPDGSNFTLKIRSTKLEDSAMYFCASSLSLTGGSYEQYFGPGTRLTVT.

CDR3 coding DNA: TGTGCCAGCAGCCAGGAGTACGGGACACAGGGGCAGTTCTTC. Residues: CASSQEYGTQGQFF. The chain couples TRBV5-4 to TRBJ2-1; D is perhaps TRBD1 (6 bases). With 4 bases removed from V and 12 bases from J, the gap between germline ends came to 20 bases. Germline CDR1 is SGHNT and CDR2 is YYREEE (reference sequence). CDR3 size: 14 residues.

V gene TRBV9 combines with J gene TRBJ2-1; 7 nucleotides line up with TRBD2. V gave up 2 bases and J gave up 5 bases; unmatched junction bases: 7. This CDR3 region has 15 residues. From germline, CDR1 is SGDLS and CDR2 YYNGEE. This CDR3 reads CASSVGASGNNEQFF. In DNA form, the CDR3 reads TGTGCCAGCAGCGTTGGGGCTAGCGGAAACAATGAGCAGTTCTTC.

Worth noting for this clone: The sample contains more than one DNA sequence encoding this CDR3. The chain couples TRBV7-2 to TRBJ2-7; D not certain. The germline CDR1 and CDR2 sequences are SGHTA and FQGNSA. The CDR3 spans 12 residues. Trimming removed 4 bases from V and 0 bases from J, with 4 bases in between. The CDR3 region has the DNA TGTGCCAGCAGCTCCACCTCCTACGAGCAGTACTTC. Its translation is CASSSTSYEQYF.

Turning to this clone: One junction end disagrees with the germline gene, perhaps due to a read error. The chain couples TRBV7-7 to TRBJ2-7; 8 nucleotides align to TRBD2. The germline CDR1 and CDR2 sequences are SSHAT and FNYEAQ (reference sequence). The CDR3 is 15 residues long. This CDR3 reads CASSLGSSGGYEQYF. CDR3 bases: TGTGCTAGCAGCTTGGGGAGCAGCGGGGGTTACGAGCAGTACTTC.

The J gene is TRBJ2-7, the V gene TRBV13; no clear D. CDR1 is PRHDT, CDR2 FYEKMQ, per germline (reference sequence). Trimming took off 5 bases at V and 1 base at J, with 12 bases between the two ends. The CDR3 is made up of 14 amino acids. CDR3 protein: CASSGTRRSYEQYF. CDR3 nucleotides: TGTGCCAGCAGCGGAACCCGGAGATCCTACGAGCAGTACTTC.

V usage is TRBV5-1 and J usage is TRBJ1-1; TRBD1 is a possible D gene (6 bases). This CDR3 has 14 amino acids. Germline CDR1 is SGHRS and CDR2 is YFSETQ. Trimming took 0 bases from V and 5 from J, leaving 11 bases between them. Written as DNA, the CDR3 is TGCGCCAGCAGCTTGGATGGGGGGCGGACTGAAGCTTTCTTT. Translation: CASSLDGGRTEAFF. The whole variable domain, filled in from reference TRBV5-1 and TRBJ1-1, reads KAGVTQTPRYLIKTRGQQVTLSCSPISGHRSVSWYQQTPGQGLQFLFEYFSETQRNKGNFPGRFSGRQFSNSRSEMNVSTLELGDSALYLCASSLDGGRTEAFFGQGTRLTVV.

The chain recombines TRBV18 with TRBJ2-7; 14 bases map to TRBD2. With V trimmed by 2 bases and J by 5 bases, 11 bases remained unmatched. This CDR3 has 18 amino acids. In germline, CDR1 is KGHSH, CDR2 LQKENI. CDR3 DNA sequence: TGTGCCAGCTCACCAAAACCGGGACTAGCGGGAGTAAGGGACGAGCAGTACTTC. Protein: CASSPKPGLAGVRDEQYF.

The gene calls are TRBV5-1 and TRBJ2-1, with 7 bases identical to TRBD1. The CDR3 has 15 amino acids. Losses at the gene ends were 0 bases for V and 4 bases for J; bases not matched to a gene: 4. Germline values: CDR1 SGHRS, CDR2 YFSETQ. CDR3 loop: CASSLAAGGYNEQFF. For the CDR3, the DNA is TGCGCCAGCAGCTTGGCGGCAGGGGGATACAATGAGCAGTTCTTC.

J is TRBJ2-2 and V is TRBV7-6; either TRBD1 or TRBD2 may supply D (6 bases each). This CDR3 contains 16 residues. Trimming took 8 bases from V and 0 from J, leaving 16 bases between them. Per germline, CDR1 SGHVS and CDR2 FNYEAQ. CDR3 residues: CASSPPGASNTGELFF. The DNA for the CDR3 is TGTGCCAGCTCCCCTCCGGGGGCGTCGAACACCGGGGAGCTGTTTTTT.

The chain carries TRBV5-4 and TRBJ2-1, with D tentatively TRBD2 (6 bases). Germline CDR1 and CDR2: SGHNT and YYREEE (reference sequence). The CDR3 totals 16 residues. Trimming left V 4 bases short and J 5 bases short, with 19 bases between. CDR3 nucleotide sequence: TGTGCCAGCAGCGCCCCAGGGACTCCCCTTCACAATGAGCAGTTCTTC. It specifies CASSAPGTPLHNEQFF.

V is TRBV7-2 and J is TRBJ2-7, with D unresolved. The ends were cut back, 5 bases at V and 1 base at J, with 3 bases in the middle. Germline lookup yields CDR1 SGHTA and CDR2 FQGNSA. CDR3 length: 11 residues. CDR3 region: CASSRSYEQYF. In DNA, the CDR3 is TGTGCCAGCAGCCGTTCCTACGAGCAGTACTTC.

The rearrangement uses TRBV27 and TRBJ2-1; D is ambiguous. V lost 11 bases, J lost 3 bases, and 14 bases lay in between. The length of the CDR3 is 13 residues. Germline V CDR1 and CDR2: MNHEY, SMNVEV (reference sequence). The CDR3 protein is CACSRQGYNEQFF. The CDR3 DNA reads TGTGCCTGCTCTCGGCAAGGCTACAATGAGCAGTTCTTC.

The V gene is TRBV13, the J gene TRBJ2-3; D uncertain. The CDR3 consists of 15 residues. Germline V gene lookup returns CDR1 PRHDT and CDR2 FYEKMQ (reference sequence). The ends were cut back, 8 bases at V and 2 bases at J, with 17 bases in the middle. The CDR3 nucleotides read TGTGCCAGCGCCAGGAGTGGGCCCCCCACAGATACGCAGTATTTT. Translation: CASARSGPPTDTQYF.

The V and J genes are TRBV5-5 and TRBJ1-4; D is uncertain. The ends were cut back, 0 bases at V and 11 bases at J, with 17 bases in the middle. There are 15 residues in the CDR3. Germline loops: CDR1 SGHKS, CDR2 YYEKEE (reference sequence). The CDR3 region is CASSLGIRVMGKLFF. The CDR3 DNA follows: TGTGCCAGCAGCTTGGGGATTCGGGTGATGGGGAAACTGTTTTTT.

The chain is built from TRBV4-1 and TRBJ1-6, with D unclear. This CDR3 spans 15 amino acids. Germline CDR1 MGHRA, CDR2 YSYEKL. The V gene lost 3 bases and the J gene lost 6 bases, with 12 bases spanning the gap. The CDR3 spells CASSHGQYLNSPLHF. The CDR3 DNA sequence: TGCGCCAGCAGCCATGGGCAGTATCTTAATTCACCCCTCCACTTT.

The V and J genes are TRBV19 and TRBJ1-3; D is perhaps TRBD1 (6 bases). V was shortened by 3 bases and J by 2 bases, with 17 bases between the two germline ends. The CDR3 has 17 residues. Germline lookup yields CDR1 LNHDA and CDR2 SQIVND (reference sequence). The CDR3 DNA sequence: TGTGCCAGTAGTATGATTGTCTGGGGGGGCACTGGAAACACCATATATTTT. It translates to CASSMIVWGGTGNTIYF.

The V call is TRBV27, the J call TRBJ1-5, with TRBD1 identical over 11 bases. Germline values: CDR1 MNHEY, CDR2 SMNVEV (reference sequence). CDR3 size: 17 residues. Unmatched junction bases numbered 6, after V lost 3 bases and J lost 2 bases. The CDR3 DNA is TGTGCCAGCAGTTTGGGACAGGGGGAGGAGGGCAATCAGCCCCAGCATTTT. Translation gives CASSLGQGEEGNQPQHF.

The chain uses TRBV28 and TRBJ2-1; TRBD1 aligns across 7 bases. Trimming took 7 bases from V and 1 from J; bases not matched to a gene: 4. The CDR3 runs 14 residues. Germline-derived CDR1 and CDR2 are MDHEN and SYDVKM. The DNA of the CDR3 is TGTGCCAGCACCCAGGGGGTTTCCTACAATGAGCAGTTCTTC. As protein: CASTQGVSYNEQFF.

This chain joins TRBV5-4 and TRBJ2-7; D possibly uses TRBD1 or TRBD2 (5 bases each). The CDR3 spans 15 residues. The V gene's germline CDR1 is SGHNT and CDR2 YYREEE (reference sequence). The germline V and J ends were trimmed by 4 bases and 9 bases, with 23 bases remaining between them. DNA for the CDR3: TGTGCCAGCAGCCCGAAGGGGACCGGAGTCTTGGGGCAGTACTTC. The encoded protein is CASSPKGTGVLGQYF.

The CDR3 loop reads CASSLEGRKGRLSYEQYF. The CDR3, as DNA: TGTGCCAGCAGCTTGGAAGGCAGAAAGGGACGCCTCTCCTACGAGCAGTACTTC. The rearrangement uses TRBV5-6 and TRBJ2-7; D tentatively reads TRBD1 or TRBD2 (5 bases each). The V gene lost 0 bases and the J gene lost 0 bases, with 19 bases spanning the gap. The germline V gene encodes CDR1 SGHDT and CDR2 YYEEEE. This CDR3 comprises 18 residues.

This chain uses TRBV15 with TRBJ2-7; weak D call: TRBD2 (5 bases). Between the trimmed V and J ends, which lost 0 bases and 4 bases, there was a span of 13 bases. CDR1 and CDR2 (germline): LNHNV, YYDKDF (reference sequence). The CDR3 sequence is 15 residues long. The CDR3 sequence is CATSRETGSNYEQYF. The CDR3 bases are TGTGCCACCAGCAGAGAAACGGGATCTAATTACGAGCAGTACTTC.